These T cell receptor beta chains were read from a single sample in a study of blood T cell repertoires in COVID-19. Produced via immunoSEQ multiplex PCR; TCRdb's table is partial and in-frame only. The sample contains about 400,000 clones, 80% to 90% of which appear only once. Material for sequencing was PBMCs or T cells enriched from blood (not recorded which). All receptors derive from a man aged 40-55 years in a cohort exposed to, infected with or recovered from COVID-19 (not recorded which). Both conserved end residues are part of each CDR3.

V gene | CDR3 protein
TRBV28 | CASSQIQGPYTEAFF
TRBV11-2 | CASSLNGMFNQPQHF
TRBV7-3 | CASSAKTGGGNNEQFF
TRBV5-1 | CASSTSGTSGPRTDTQYF
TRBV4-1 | CASSHPLAGGRDEQFF
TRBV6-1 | CASREEGRRGGELFF
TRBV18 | CASSPPEGAYGYTF
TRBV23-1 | CASSQGHSGNPQETQYF
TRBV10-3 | CAISGTSGRDNEQFF
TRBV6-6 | CASSYSLGPYEQYF
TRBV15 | CATSRDWGGSYEQYF
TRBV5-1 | CASRLGAGVYEQYF
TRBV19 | CASSIGLAGGYEQYF
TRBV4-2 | CASSQGVEAYEQYF
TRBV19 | CASSIVLWGQAEAFF
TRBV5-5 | CASSPGLEETQYF
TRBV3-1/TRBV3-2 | CASSQPLAGEETQYF
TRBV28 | CASSTSLQPQHF
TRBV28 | CASSLGGRSSYEQYF
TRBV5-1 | CASSHDRLGYEQYF
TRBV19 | CASSMGLAGGDEQYF
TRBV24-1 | CATSDFRGPGTGELFF
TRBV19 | CASSNPKTGSGYGYTF
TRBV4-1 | CASSQDPGAGPNYGYTF
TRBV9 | CASSGRQLAGGPDTQYF
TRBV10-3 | CATGRGLEQYF
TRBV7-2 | CASSFNSSPNSPLHF
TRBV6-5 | CASSTGVVGYGYTF
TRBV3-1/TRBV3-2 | CASSQVSGNSGNTIYF
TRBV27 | CASGNRDSGYGYTF
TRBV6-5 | CASTNRGLGYTF
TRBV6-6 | CASGGANTGELFF
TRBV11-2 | CASSFEGSSYNEQFF
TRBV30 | CAWSVPGTDYGYTF